These 8 T cell receptor beta chains came from one sample sequenced in a study of blood T cell repertoires in COVID-19. The method was immunoSEQ multiplex PCR; TCRdb's version includes in-frame clones alone and lacks a portion of them. The data contain 280,000 or so clones, about four fifths of them singletons. The sequenced material came from peripheral blood. Receptors originate from a woman aged 45-60 years who had recovered from COVID-19.

This chain connects TRBV4-1 to TRBJ2-7; D is possibly TRBD2 (5 bases). The CDR3 covers 15 residues. V was cut by 3 bases and J by 2 bases, with 14 bases left in between. Per the germline V gene, CDR1 is MGHRA and CDR2 is YSYEKL. As DNA, the CDR3 is TGCGCCAGCAGCCACCGGGCCGGGGAAACCTACGAGCAGTACTTC. This translates into CASSHRAGETYEQYF.

The CDR3 DNA reads TGTGCCAGCAGCTTAGATTCGGGACAGGCGTATGGCTACACCTTC. This translates into CASSLDSGQAYGYTF. This rearrangement joins TRBV7-2 to TRBJ1-2; 8 bases agree with TRBD1. J was trimmed by 5 bases and V by 1 base; bases with no gene match: 6. The CDR3 totals 15 residues. Looked up from germline, CDR1 is SGHTA and CDR2 is FQGNSA.

This chain connects TRBV19 to TRBJ2-1; the match to TRBD2 covers 8 bases. The CDR3 sequence is 18 residues long. Germline V gives CDR1 LNHDA, CDR2 SQIVND (reference sequence). V was clipped by 3 bases and J by 0 bases; unmatched bases: 10. CDR3 loop: CASSMSGVAGSSYNEQFF. CDR3 in DNA: TGTGCCAGTAGTATGTCCGGGGTAGCGGGGAGCTCCTACAATGAGCAGTTCTTC.

The V and J genes are TRBV4-3 and TRBJ1-2, with D possibly being TRBD1 (5 bases). The length of the CDR3 is 14 residues. Germline assignment: CDR1 LGHNA and CDR2 YSLEER. V lost 4 bases and J 7 bases, leaving 16 bases between the germline ends. In DNA form, the CDR3 reads TGCGCCAGCAGCCCGCAGACAGTTGTTGTTGGCTACACCTTC. It yields the protein CASSPQTVVVGYTF.

Points on this clone: Additional DNA sequences in this sample encode the identical CDR3. J is TRBJ2-5 and V is TRBV5-1; TRBD1 agrees at 8 bases. Unmatched junction bases numbered 1, after V lost 2 bases and J lost 1 base. This CDR3 comprises 14 residues. CDR1 and CDR2 from the germline V gene are SGHRS and YFSETQ. This CDR3 is CASSLGQGQETQYF. The CDR3 bases are TGCGCCAGCAGCTTAGGACAGGGCCAAGAGACCCAGTACTTC.

The rearrangement links TRBV7-2 to TRBJ2-3, with a weak D call TRBD2 (6 bases). The CDR3 consists of 16 residues. V was clipped by 2 bases and J by 6 bases, with 18 bases between them. From germline, CDR1 is SGHTA and CDR2 FQGNSA. The CDR3 nucleotides read TGTGCCAGCAGCTTATGGGCCGGGGGATTGTCGGATACGCAGTATTTT. It translates to CASSLWAGGLSDTQYF.

J is TRBJ2-1 and V is TRBV19; no reliable D call. V shed 3 bases and J shed 4 bases, with 10 bases lying between them. The germline gives CDR1 LNHDA, CDR2 SQIVND (reference sequence). The CDR3 runs 14 residues. The CDR3 spells CASSISTAYNEQFF. CDR3 bases: TGTGCCAGTAGTATTTCAACAGCATACAATGAGCAGTTCTTC.

The rearrangement uses TRBV6-2 or TRBV6-3 and TRBJ2-7, with TRBD1 identical over 9 bases. Germline-derived CDR1 and CDR2 are MNHEY and SVGEGT. CDR3 length equals 17 residues. V dropped 2 bases and J dropped 0; count of bases not matched to a gene: 8. The DNA of the CDR3 is TGTGCCAGCAGTTACGGCCCCGGGACAGGGAGCTCCTACGAGCAGTACTTC. Protein sequence: CASSYGPGTGSSYEQYF.